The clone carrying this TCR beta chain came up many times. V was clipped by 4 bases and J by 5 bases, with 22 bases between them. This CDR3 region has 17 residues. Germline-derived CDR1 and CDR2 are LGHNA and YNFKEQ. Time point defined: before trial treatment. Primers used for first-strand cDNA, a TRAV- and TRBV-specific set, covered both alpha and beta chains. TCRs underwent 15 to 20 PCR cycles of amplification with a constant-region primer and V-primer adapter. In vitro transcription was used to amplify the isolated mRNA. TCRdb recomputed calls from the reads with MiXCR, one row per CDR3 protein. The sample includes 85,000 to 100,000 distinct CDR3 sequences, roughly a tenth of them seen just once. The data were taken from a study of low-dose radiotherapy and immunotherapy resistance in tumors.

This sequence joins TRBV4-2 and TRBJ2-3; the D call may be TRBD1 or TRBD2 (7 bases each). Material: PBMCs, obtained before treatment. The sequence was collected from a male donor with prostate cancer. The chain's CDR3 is CASSLLRGRELGDTQYF. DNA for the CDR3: TGTGCCAGCAGCCTCTTGAGGGGGCGGGAGCTGGGAGATACGCAGTATTTT.